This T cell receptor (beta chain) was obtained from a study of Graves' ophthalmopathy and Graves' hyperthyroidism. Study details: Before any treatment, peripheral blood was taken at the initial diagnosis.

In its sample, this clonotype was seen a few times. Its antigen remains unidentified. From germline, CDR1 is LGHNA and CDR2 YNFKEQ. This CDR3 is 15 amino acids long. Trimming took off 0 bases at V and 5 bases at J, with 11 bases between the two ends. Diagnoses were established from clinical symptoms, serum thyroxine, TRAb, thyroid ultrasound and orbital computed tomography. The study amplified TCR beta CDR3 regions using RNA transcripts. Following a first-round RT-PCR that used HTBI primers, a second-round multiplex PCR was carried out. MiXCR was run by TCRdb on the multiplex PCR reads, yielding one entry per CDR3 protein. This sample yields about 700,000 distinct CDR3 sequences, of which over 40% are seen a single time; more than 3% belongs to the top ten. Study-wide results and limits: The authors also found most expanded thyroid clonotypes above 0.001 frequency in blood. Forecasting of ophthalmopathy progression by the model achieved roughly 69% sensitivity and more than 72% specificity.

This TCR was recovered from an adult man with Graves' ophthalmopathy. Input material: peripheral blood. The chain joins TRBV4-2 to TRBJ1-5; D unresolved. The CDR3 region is CASSQDIGLHQPQHF. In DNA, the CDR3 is TGTGCCAGCAGCCAAGATATAGGCCTACATCAGCCCCAGCATTTT.